Listed here are 5 T cell receptor beta chains from one sample, sequenced in a study of blood T cell repertoires in COVID-19 (dated by TCRdb to 2020 to 2022). Libraries came from the immunoSEQ multiplex PCR assay. TCRdb obtained this table from immuneACCESS and retained in-frame rearrangements with V and J assigned. These tables miss some clones; where compared with another copy, unresolved V genes account for less than half of the shortfall, and the remainder is unexplained. This sample holds roughly 270,000 clones; 85% were observed only once. The leading ten clones occupy about 2.5% of the sample. Sequenced: PBMCs or T cells enriched from blood (not recorded which). The receptors shown here come from a woman between 45 and 60 years old who had recovered from COVID-19.

The genes are TRBV7-2 and TRBJ1-1, with no clear D. The germline V gene encodes CDR1 SGHTA and CDR2 FQGNSA. Trimming shortened V by 1 base and J by 0 bases, and 12 bases separated the two germline ends. The length of the CDR3 is 16 residues. The CDR3 sequence is CASSLEPGIMNTEAFF. CDR3 bases: TGTGCCAGCAGCTTAGAGCCAGGCATTATGAACACTGAAGCTTTCTTT.

J is TRBJ1-4 and V is TRBV24-1; weak D call: TRBD1 (5 bases). This CDR3 has 16 amino acids. Germline loops: CDR1 KGHDR, CDR2 SFDVKD. The V end lost 3 bases, the J end lost 7 bases, and 17 bases lay between the germline ends. CDR3 amino acids: CATSDADRWGGEKLFF. In nucleotides, the CDR3 is TGTGCCACCAGTGATGCGGACCGCTGGGGGGGTGAAAAACTGTTTTTT.

V usage is TRBV27 and J usage is TRBJ2-7; 12 bases agree with TRBD1. CDR3 length equals 14 residues. From germline, CDR1 is MNHEY and CDR2 SMNVEV (reference sequence). The V and J ends lost 4 bases and 7 bases, in that order; junction bases with no gene match: 5. This chain's CDR3 is CASSWGQGAGEQYF. CDR3 DNA: TGTGCCAGCAGTTGGGGACAGGGGGCAGGGGAGCAGTACTTC.

The chain links TRBV2 to TRBJ2-7; D unresolved. The ends were cut back, 5 bases at V and 4 bases at J, with 9 bases in the middle. The V gene's germline CDR1 is SNHLY and CDR2 FYNNEI. The CDR3 consists of 12 residues. Written as DNA, the CDR3 is TGTGCCAGCAGTCGTACGGGTTACGAGCAGTACTTC. Residues: CASSRTGYEQYF.

The chain employs TRBV30 and TRBJ1-2, with D maybe TRBD1 (5 bases). V was pared by 1 base and J by 7 bases, with 7 bases between. Per germline, CDR1 GTSNPN and CDR2 SVGIG (reference sequence). This CDR3 region has 11 residues. The CDR3: CAWSDRRGYTF. The CDR3 coding sequence is TGTGCCTGGAGTGACAGGCGTGGCTACACCTTC.